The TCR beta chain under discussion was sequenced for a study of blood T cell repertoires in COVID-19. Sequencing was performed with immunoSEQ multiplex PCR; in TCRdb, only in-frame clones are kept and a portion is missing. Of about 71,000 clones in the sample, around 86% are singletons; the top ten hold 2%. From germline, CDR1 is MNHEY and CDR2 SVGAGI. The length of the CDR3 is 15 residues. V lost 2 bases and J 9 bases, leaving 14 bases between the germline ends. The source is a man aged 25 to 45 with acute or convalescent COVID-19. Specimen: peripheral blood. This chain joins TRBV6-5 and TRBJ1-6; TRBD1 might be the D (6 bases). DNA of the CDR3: TGTGCCAGCAGTTACGACAGGATACGTGGTTCACCCCTCCACTTT. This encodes CASSYDRIRGSPLHF.